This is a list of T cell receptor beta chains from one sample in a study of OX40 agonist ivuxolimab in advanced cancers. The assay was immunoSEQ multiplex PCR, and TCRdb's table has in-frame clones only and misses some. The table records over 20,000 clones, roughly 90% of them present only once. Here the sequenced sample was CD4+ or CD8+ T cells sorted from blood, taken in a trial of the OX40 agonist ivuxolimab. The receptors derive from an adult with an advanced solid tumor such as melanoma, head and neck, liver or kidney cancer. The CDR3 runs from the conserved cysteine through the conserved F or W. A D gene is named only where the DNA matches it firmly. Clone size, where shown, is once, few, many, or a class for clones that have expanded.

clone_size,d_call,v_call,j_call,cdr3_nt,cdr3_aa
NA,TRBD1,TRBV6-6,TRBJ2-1,TGTGCCAGCAGACACGGGACAGTCAACAATGAGCAGTTCTTC,CASRHGTVNNEQFF
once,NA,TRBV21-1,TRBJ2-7,TGTGCCAGCAGCAAAGATATATTAGGGCTAGCGCCCCTCGAGCAGTACTTC,CASSKDILGLAPLEQYF
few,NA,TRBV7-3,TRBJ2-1,TGTGCCAGCAGCCCCCATGGGTCCTACAATGAGCAGTTCTTC,CASSPHGSYNEQFF
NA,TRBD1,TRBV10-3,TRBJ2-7,TGTGCCATCAGGGGGGACAGCGTCTACGAGCAGTACTTC,CAIRGDSVYEQYF
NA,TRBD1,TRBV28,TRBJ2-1,TGTGCCAGCAGTTTAGGCAGGACAGGGTTGTACAATGAGCAGTTCTTC,CASSLGRTGLYNEQFF
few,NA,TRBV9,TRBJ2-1,TGTGCCAGCAGCGTAGGAGTTACCAATGAGCAGTTCTTC,CASSVGVTNEQFF
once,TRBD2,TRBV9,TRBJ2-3,TGTGCCAGCAGCGTGGACACTAGCGGCGGCACAGATACGCAGTATTTT,CASSVDTSGGTDTQYF
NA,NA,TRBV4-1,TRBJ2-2,TGCGCCAGCAGCCAGGGGGCAGGGGCCACCGGGGAGCTGTTTTTT,CASSQGAGATGELFF
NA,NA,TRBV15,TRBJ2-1,TGTGCCACCAGCAGAGGGACCGAGCGGGACAATGAGCAGTTCTTC,CATSRGTERDNEQFF
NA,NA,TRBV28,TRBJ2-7,TGTGCCAGCAGTCATCCAGCGGAGATCTCCTACGAGCAGTACTTC,CASSHPAEISYEQYF
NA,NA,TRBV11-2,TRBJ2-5,TGTGCCAGCAGCGCCCTGGGCAGGGCGCAAGAGACCCAGTACTTC,CASSALGRAQETQYF
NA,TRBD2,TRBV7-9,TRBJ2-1,TGTGCCAGCAGCTCAAACGCCCTAGCGGGTAGATCCTACAATGAGCAGTTCTTC,CASSSNALAGRSYNEQFF
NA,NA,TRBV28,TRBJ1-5,TGTGCCAGCAGTTACGACAGATACAATCAGCCCCAGCATTTT,CASSYDRYNQPQHF
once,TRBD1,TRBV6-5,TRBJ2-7,TGTGCCAGCAGCAAGACAGGGGGGACGTACGAGCAGTACTTC,CASSKTGGTYEQYF
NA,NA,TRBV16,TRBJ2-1,TGTGCCAGCAGCCTCGCCGACAGCTCCTACAATGAGCAGTTCTTC,CASSLADSSYNEQFF
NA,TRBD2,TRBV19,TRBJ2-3,TGTGCCAGTACCCCTAGAGGTTATTCGCGGGAGTTACCAACAAGCACAGATACGCAGTATTTT,CASTPRGYSRELPTSTDTQYF
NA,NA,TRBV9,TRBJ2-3,TGTGCCAGCAGCTCCGAGACAGGAACAGATACGCAGTATTTT,CASSSETGTDTQYF
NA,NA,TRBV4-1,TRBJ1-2,TGCGCCAGCAGCCAAGATATTTCAGAGTTCCACCTCTATGGCTACACCTTC,CASSQDISEFHLYGYTF
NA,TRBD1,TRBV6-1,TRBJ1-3,TGTGCCAGCAGTGAAGAAGAGGGGGCGAAAGGAAACACCATATATTTT,CASSEEEGAKGNTIYF
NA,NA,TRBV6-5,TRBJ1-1,TGTGCCAGCAGCCTCAGGGATACGGACACTGAAGCTTTCTTT,CASSLRDTDTEAFF
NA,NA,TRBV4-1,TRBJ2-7,TGCGCCAGCAGCCAAGCCGAGACACAACTCTACGAGCAGTACTTC,CASSQAETQLYEQYF
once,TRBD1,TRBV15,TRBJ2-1,TGTGCCACCAGCAGGGACAGGGTTTACGATGAGCAGTTCTTC,CATSRDRVYDEQFF
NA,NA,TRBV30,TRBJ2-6,TGTGCCTGGAGTTGGGGATCTGGGGCCAACGTCCTGACTTTC,CAWSWGSGANVLTF
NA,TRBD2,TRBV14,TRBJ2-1,TGTGCCAGCAGACCATCAACTAGCGGGATGAGCTCCTACAATGAGCAGTTCTTC,CASRPSTSGMSSYNEQFF
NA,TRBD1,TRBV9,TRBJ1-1,TGTGCCAGCAGCTCGGATGAGACAGGGGCCTTGAACACTGAAGCTTTCTTT,CASSSDETGALNTEAFF
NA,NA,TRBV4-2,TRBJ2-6,TGTGCCAGCAGCCAATCGGGTCCGAACTCTGGGGCCAACGTCCTGACTTTC,CASSQSGPNSGANVLTF
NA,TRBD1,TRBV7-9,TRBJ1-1,TGTGCCAGCAGCTTAGTGGCCGGGACAGGGCTCAAGGCTTTCTTT,CASSLVAGTGLKAFF
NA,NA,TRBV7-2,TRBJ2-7,TGTGCCAGCAGCTTAAGATCTTGGCAGGTTGGGATAACCTCCTACGAGCAGTACTTC,CASSLRSWQVGITSYEQYF